The following is a TCR beta chain sequence with its context. The data stem from a study of blood T cell repertoires in COVID-19. Study in general: Whether acute or convalescent, the COVID-19 samples came from the United States, Italy and Spain. PBMCs, B-cell-depleted T cells, or T cells provided the cDNA or gDNA that made up the material.

Per the original data handling: Researchers report that nucleated cell counts were estimated from reference gene primer amplification. Clones were sequenced by immunoSEQ multiplex PCR, and TCRdb holds only the in-frame ones, with some missing. The V and J calls and clone size were taken over from that table, and D and trimming were inferred from the DNA. The repertoire holds a few hundred thousand clones, with around 90% as singletons. The germline V gene encodes CDR1 SGHTS and CDR2 YDEGEE. Trimming left V 0 bases short and J 0 bases short, with 15 bases between. The CDR3 is 17 residues long. Sequenced input: peripheral blood. This sequence was found in a woman between 50 and 59 years old who had recovered from COVID-19. This chain joins TRBV5-8 and TRBJ1-1; a possible D gene is TRBD1 (6 bases). The CDR3 bases are TGTGCCAGCAGCTTGGCCTCCTGGGGGCGCGTGAACACTGAAGCTTTCTTT. It is translated as CASSLASWGRVNTEAFF.